The following is a TCR beta chain sequence with its context. The data stem from a study of T cell changes during pregnancy in multiple sclerosis. Method: immunoSEQ multiplex PCR; TCRdb's copy keeps in-frame clones and lacks some. The sample comprises 64,000 or so clones, about 96% of which are singletons, and about 2.5% rests with the top ten. The CDR3 is 16 amino acids. Germline-derived CDR1 and CDR2 are LNHDA and SQIVND (reference sequence). Between the trimmed V and J ends, which lost 4 bases and 2 bases, there was a span of 16 bases. The V and J genes are TRBV19 and TRBJ2-3; maybe TRBD1 (5 bases). The receptor was derived from a female donor with multiple sclerosis, enrolled in a pregnancy study. The sample here was CD8+ T cells from peripheral blood mononuclear cells, taken after pregnancy. In DNA form, the CDR3 reads TGTGCCAGTAGTACCTTCGACAGCAGTAACACAGATACGCAGTATTTT. It specifies CASSTFDSSNTDTQYF.